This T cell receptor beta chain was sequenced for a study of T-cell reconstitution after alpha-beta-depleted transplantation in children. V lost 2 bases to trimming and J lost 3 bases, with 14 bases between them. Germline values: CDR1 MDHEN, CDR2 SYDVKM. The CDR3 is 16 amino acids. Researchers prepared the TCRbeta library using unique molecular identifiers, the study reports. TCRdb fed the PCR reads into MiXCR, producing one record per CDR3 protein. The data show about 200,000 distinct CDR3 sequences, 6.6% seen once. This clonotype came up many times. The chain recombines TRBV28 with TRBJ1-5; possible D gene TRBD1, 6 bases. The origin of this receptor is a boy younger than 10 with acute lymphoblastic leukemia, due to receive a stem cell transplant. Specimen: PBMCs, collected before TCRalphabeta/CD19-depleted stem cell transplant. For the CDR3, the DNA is TGTGCCAGCAGTTTACTACAGGGTGGCTCCAATCAGCCCCAGCATTTT. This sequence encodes CASSLLQGGSNQPQHF.